Presented here are 29 T cell receptor beta chains from one specimen sequenced in a study of beta chain features in type 1 diabetes (dated 2018 in TCRdb). The library was made by the immunoSEQ multiplex PCR assay. The entire isolated RNA was reverse transcribed using the High Capacity cDNA Reverse Transcription Kit, and thus expressed TCRB transcripts were sequenced. Here the immuneACCESS table is served through TCRdb, limited to in-frame sequences with V and J called. Missing clones are a known gap in these copies; in checked studies unresolved V genes cover under half, and the rest lacks a known reason. The sample profile shows under 400,000 clones; roughly an eighth of them were found once. The top ten clonotypes cover more than 0.015% of the sample. Source material: naive CD4+ T cells from blood. The cell subset or site label here, explained by the study, means: true naive CD4+ T cells. These receptor sequences come from a man in his late teens or twenties in good health.

This clone was counted only a few times. The chain employs TRBV20-1 and TRBJ1-2; no reliable D call. This CDR3 contains 9 residues. CDR1 is DFQATT, CDR2 SNEGSKA, per germline (reference sequence). The V end lost 3 bases, the J end lost 8 bases, and 4 bases lay between the germline ends. CDR3 nucleotide sequence: TGCAGTGCTAGGCGCGGCTACACCTTC. Translating it yields CSARRGYTF.

This clone came up a few times. The gene calls are TRBV30 and TRBJ2-4, with 8 bases aligning to TRBD2. Looked up from germline, CDR1 is GTSNPN and CDR2 is SVGIG (reference sequence). Trimming removed 2 bases from V and 3 bases from J; junction bases left unmatched: 12. The CDR3 runs to 17 residues. This CDR3 is CAWSYTSGTYYKNIQYF. CDR3 in DNA: TGTGCCTGGAGTTATACTAGCGGTACCTACTACAAAAACATTCAGTACTTC.

This clone has only a few counts. CDR3 amino acids: CAISEGEWRPYGYTF. DNA for the CDR3: TGTGCCATCAGTGAGGGAGAGTGGCGGCCCTATGGCTACACCTTC. The rearrangement joins TRBV10-3 to TRBJ1-2; D call uncertain. Between the trimmed V and J ends, which lost 2 bases and 4 bases, there was a span of 14 bases. Germline V gene sequence: CDR1 ENHRY, CDR2 SYGVKD. The CDR3 has 15 residues.

The chain has TRBV7-9 and TRBJ1-1; TRBD1 might be the D (6 bases). This CDR3 is built from 14 residues. Germline V gives CDR1 SEHNR, CDR2 FQNEAQ (reference sequence). The ends were cut back, 6 bases at V and 3 bases at J, with 14 bases in the middle. For the CDR3, the DNA is TGTGCCAGCAGGCCTACAGGGCTTTACACTGAAGCTTTCTTT. Its protein is CASRPTGLYTEAFF.

This chain joins TRBV10-3 and TRBJ2-2; D remains ambiguous. The ends were cut back, 7 bases at V and 1 base at J, with 16 bases in the middle. Germline V CDR1 and CDR2: ENHRY, SYGVKD. The CDR3 covers 16 residues. CDR3 amino acids: CAITKPRVLNTGELFF. CDR3 nucleotides: TGTGCCATCACCAAACCCCGGGTTTTGAACACCGGGGAGCTGTTTTTT.

V gene TRBV25-1 combines with J gene TRBJ2-1; 9 bases map to TRBD2. The CDR3 extends over 13 amino acids. Trimming cost V 7 bases and J 8 bases; bases outside gene matches: 6. Germline V gene data show CDR1 as MGHDK and CDR2 as SYGVNS. The CDR3 DNA is TGTGCCAGCATGGTAGCGGGAGAGGATGAGCAGTTCTTC. The encoded protein is CASMVAGEDEQFF.

This clone showed up just a few times. The chain recombines TRBV18 with TRBJ1-3; no clear D gene. CDR1 and CDR2 (germline): KGHSH, LQKENI. The CDR3 runs to 12 residues. Between the trimmed V and J ends, which lost 2 bases and 15 bases, there was a span of 14 bases. The CDR3 region has the DNA TGTGCCAGCTCACCAAGAGAAAACCATGCATATTTT. This encodes CASSPRENHAYF.

The chain joins TRBV7-9 to TRBJ1-5, with D possibly matching TRBD1 (5 bases). The length of the CDR3 is 14 residues. Trimming removed 4 bases from V and 4 bases from J, with 11 bases in between. The germline V gene has CDR1 SEHNR and CDR2 FQNEAQ (reference sequence). The CDR3 sequence: CASSSQGWNQPQHF. The CDR3 DNA reads TGTGCCAGCAGCTCCCAGGGTTGGAATCAGCCCCAGCATTTT.

This sequence joins TRBV2 and TRBJ2-5; no clear D. V was shortened by 7 bases and J by 5 bases, with 11 bases between the two germline ends. Germline CDR1 reads SNHLY; CDR2 reads FYNNEI. The CDR3 is 12 residues long. CDR3 sequence: CASMRIMETQYF. As DNA, the CDR3 is TGTGCCAGCATGCGTATCATGGAGACCCAGTACTTC.

This clone was detected only a few times. The chain combines TRBV7-2 with TRBJ2-3; D call uncertain. Germline V gene sequence: CDR1 SGHTA, CDR2 FQGNSA. Deletions cut 5 bases from V and 7 bases from J, with 16 bases between. This CDR3 spans 14 amino acids. Here the CDR3 reads CASSPGPTRNTQYF. CDR3 in DNA: TGTGCCAGCAGCCCCGGTCCAACGCGAAATACGCAGTATTTT.

The chain links TRBV11-3 to TRBJ2-5; a weak D match, TRBD1 (6 bases). Per the germline V gene, CDR1 is SGHNT and CDR2 is YENEEA. V gave up 5 bases and J gave up 4 bases, with 11 bases separating them. The CDR3 consists of 13 residues. The CDR3 region is CASSQGNGETQYF. In DNA, the CDR3 is TGTGCCAGCAGCCAGGGGAATGGAGAGACCCAGTACTTC.

The chain is built from TRBV4-3 and TRBJ2-1, with TRBD2 matching 12 bases. The V gene's germline CDR1 is LGHNA and CDR2 YSLEER. V gave up 3 bases and J gave up 6 bases; unmatched junction bases: 6. There are 16 residues in the CDR3. The DNA for the CDR3 is TGCGCCAGCAGCCATGAACTAGCGGGGGGATTCAATGAGCAGTTCTTC. This codes for CASSHELAGGFNEQFF.

The table lists this clone with a few counts. The CDR3 region has the DNA TGTGCCAGTAGGGGGGACAGGGGCACGGATCAGCCCCAGCATTTT. Translation gives CASRGDRGTDQPQHF. The rearrangement joins TRBV19 to TRBJ1-5; 10 bases are a match to TRBD1. Per the germline V gene, CDR1 is LNHDA and CDR2 is SQIVND (reference sequence). The CDR3 runs to 15 residues. V was clipped by 6 bases and J by 5 bases; unmatched bases: 7.

This clone turned up a few times. The V call is TRBV28, the J call TRBJ2-1; D call uncertain. Germline V gene sequence: CDR1 MDHEN, CDR2 SYDVKM. This CDR3 is 15 amino acids long. V was shortened by 7 bases and J by 6 bases, with 19 bases between the two germline ends. In DNA, the CDR3 is TGTGCCAGCAAAGAAACCGCTGTTCTATTCAATGAGCAGTTCTTC. Residues: CASKETAVLFNEQFF.

This clone was observed a few times. The chain combines TRBV7-8 with TRBJ2-7; TRBD2 agrees at 7 bases. V was pared by 1 base and J by 5 bases, with 11 bases of the junction left unmatched. Germline lookup yields CDR1 SGHVS and CDR2 FQNEAQ. This CDR3 comprises 16 residues. Here the CDR3 DNA reads TGTGCCAGCAGCTTAGGTGCGGGAGTTCTCCCTCACGAGCAGTACTTC. Translated: CASSLGAGVLPHEQYF.

This clone has only a few counts. CDR3 in DNA: TGTGCCAGCAGCTTTCCCTCAGGGGTGGAGGAAAAACTGTTTTTT. This codes for CASSFPSGVEEKLFF. The gene calls are TRBV7-9 and TRBJ1-4; a possible D gene is TRBD1 (6 bases). Germline V gene data show CDR1 as SEHNR and CDR2 as FQNEAQ (reference sequence). V was trimmed by 3 bases and J by 8 bases, leaving 16 bases between them. This CDR3 is built from 15 residues. Using reference TRBV7-9 and TRBJ1-4 for the parts outside the CDR3, the full variable domain is DTGVSQNPRHKITKRGQNVTFRCDPISEHNRLYWYRQTLGQGPEFLTYFQNEAQLEKSRLLSDRFSAERPKGSFSTLEIQRTEQGDSAMYLCASSFPSGVEEKLFFGSGTQLSVL.

The rearrangement uses TRBV5-1 and TRBJ2-1; D unclear. Germline CDR1 and CDR2: SGHRS and YFSETQ. V gave up 5 bases and J gave up 0 bases, with 12 bases separating them. CDR3 length: 15 amino acids. This CDR3 reads CASRETFGSYNEQFF. The CDR3 coding sequence is TGCGCCAGCAGGGAGACCTTTGGCTCCTACAATGAGCAGTTCTTC.

This clone was counted a few times. The chain combines TRBV7-2 with TRBJ1-2; D unresolved. Germline V gene sequence: CDR1 SGHTA, CDR2 FQGNSA. V shed 0 bases and J shed 1 base, with 9 bases lying between them. This CDR3 has 15 residues. This chain's CDR3 is CASSLATANNYGYTF. DNA of the CDR3: TGTGCCAGCAGCTTAGCAACTGCGAATAACTATGGCTACACCTTC.

This chain joins TRBV7-9 and TRBJ1-6; 10 bases map to TRBD1. The junction had 13 bases not matched to a gene; V was cut back by 3 bases and J by 8 bases. The CDR3 has 18 amino acids. The germline V gene has CDR1 SEHNR and CDR2 FQNEAQ (reference sequence). The CDR3 sequence is CASSLERSGTGVYSPLHF. In DNA form, the CDR3 reads TGTGCCAGCAGCTTGGAACGTAGCGGGACAGGGGTTTATTCACCCCTCCACTTT.

This clone occurred a few times. The J gene is TRBJ1-1, the V gene TRBV11-3, with 7 nucleotides matching TRBD1. Germline V gives CDR1 SGHNT, CDR2 YENEEA. J lost 1 base, V lost 5 bases, and 4 bases had no gene match. The CDR3 has 14 amino acids. CDR3 nucleotide sequence: TGTGCCAGCAGCCCAGGGACAGAGAACACTGAAGCTTTCTTT. It yields the protein CASSPGTENTEAFF.

At least ten counts were recorded for this clone. The rearrangement links TRBV29-1 to TRBJ2-1; 9 bases are shared with TRBD2. This CDR3 spans 14 amino acids. Germline CDR1 reads SQVTM; CDR2 reads ANQGSEA. Unmatched junction bases numbered 7, after V lost 5 bases and J lost 5 bases. DNA of the CDR3: TGCAGCGTTTCCTCACTAGCGGGTCACAATGAGCAGTTCTTC. Translation: CSVSSLAGHNEQFF.

This clone has a handful of counts. The identical CDR3 is also encoded by other nucleotide sequences in the sample. The chain uses TRBV29-1 and TRBJ1-1, with 7 bases that match TRBD1. The V segment lost 4 bases and the J segment 1 base; nucleotides outside the gene matches: 3. The V gene's germline CDR1 is SQVTM and CDR2 ANQGSEA. CDR3 length equals 13 residues. The CDR3 DNA sequence: TGCAGCGTTGCCCGACAGGGGAACACTGAAGCTTTCTTT. Protein product: CSVARQGNTEAFF.

The chain joins TRBV5-1 to TRBJ2-2; tentatively, D is TRBD1 (6 bases). Trimming removed 4 bases from V and 5 bases from J, with 15 bases in between. Germline loops: CDR1 SGHRS, CDR2 YFSETQ. The CDR3 covers 15 residues. This CDR3 reads CASSTRQASTGELFF. In nucleotides, the CDR3 is TGCGCCAGCAGCACCCGACAGGCGTCAACCGGGGAGCTGTTTTTT.

This clone was detected a few times. The rearrangement uses TRBV19 and TRBJ2-2, with D perhaps TRBD2 (5 bases). The V gene's germline CDR1 is LNHDA and CDR2 SQIVND (reference sequence). This CDR3 is built from 15 residues. Trimming pared 4 bases from V and 3 bases from J, leaving 12 bases between. CDR3 region: CASSRGSGDTGELFF. CDR3 DNA sequence: TGTGCCAGTAGTAGAGGGAGTGGTGACACCGGGGAGCTGTTTTTT.

V is TRBV11-2 and J is TRBJ1-1; unclear D gene. The CDR3 runs 13 residues. Trimming took off 2 bases at V and 4 bases at J, with 8 bases between the two ends. CDR1 and CDR2 (germline): SGHAT, FQNNGV. The CDR3 protein is CASSLLSGTEAFF. The CDR3 DNA reads TGTGCCAGCAGCTTACTATCCGGCACTGAAGCTTTCTTT.

The chain recombines TRBV7-3 with TRBJ1-6; a weak D match, TRBD1 (5 bases). The germline gives CDR1 SGHTA, CDR2 FQGTGA. The CDR3 is made up of 13 amino acids. The ends were cut back, 5 bases at V and 13 bases at J, with 15 bases in the middle. The CDR3 bases are TGTGCCAGCAGCCTAGCACGGGGGAACCCCCTCCACTTT. Its translation: CASSLARGNPLHF.

This clone came up a few times. The CDR3 sequence: CASSSLRQASDTQYF. CDR3 sequence (DNA): TGTGCCAGCAGCTCCCTAAGACAGGCTTCAGATACGCAGTATTTT. The chain combines TRBV5-6 with TRBJ2-3; possible D gene TRBD1, 6 bases. V lost 3 bases and J lost 4, with 15 bases in between. The CDR3 is 15 amino acids. Per germline, CDR1 SGHDT and CDR2 YYEEEE.

The rearrangement links TRBV4-2 to TRBJ2-5, with D perhaps matching TRBD1 (6 bases). V was cut by 5 bases and J by 5 bases, with 18 bases left in between. CDR1 and CDR2 from the germline V gene are LGHNA and YNFKEQ. The CDR3 consists of 15 residues. CDR3 in DNA: TGTGCCAGCAGCAAGGGACAAGAAAGGGCGGAGACCCAGTACTTC. This encodes CASSKGQERAETQYF.

The CDR3 spells CASSPRLAAAKNIQYF. The CDR3 nucleotides are TGTGCCAGCAGCCCCCGACTAGCGGCTGCCAAAAACATTCAGTACTTC. The V and J genes are TRBV7-2 and TRBJ2-4, with 9 bases aligning to TRBD2. The germline V gene has CDR1 SGHTA and CDR2 FQGNSA. The CDR3 consists of 16 residues. With 5 bases clipped from V and 1 base from J, the junction kept 6 bases outside the gene matches.